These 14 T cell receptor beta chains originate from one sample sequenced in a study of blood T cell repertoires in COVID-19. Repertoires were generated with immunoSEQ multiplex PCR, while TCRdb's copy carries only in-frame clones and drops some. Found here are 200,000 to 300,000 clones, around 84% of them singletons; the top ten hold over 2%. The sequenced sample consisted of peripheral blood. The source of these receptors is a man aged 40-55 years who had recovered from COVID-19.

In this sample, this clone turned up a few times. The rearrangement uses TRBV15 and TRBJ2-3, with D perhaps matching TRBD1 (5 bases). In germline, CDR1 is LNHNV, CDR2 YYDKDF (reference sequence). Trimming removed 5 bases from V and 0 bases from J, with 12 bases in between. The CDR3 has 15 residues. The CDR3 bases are TGTGCCACCAGCGGAAGACAGCTTAGCACAGATACGCAGTATTTT. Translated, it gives CATSGRQLSTDTQYF.

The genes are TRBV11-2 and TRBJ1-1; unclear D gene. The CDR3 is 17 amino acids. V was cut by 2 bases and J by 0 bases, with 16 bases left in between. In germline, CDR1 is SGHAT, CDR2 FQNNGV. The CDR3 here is CASSLFGRRGVNTEAFF. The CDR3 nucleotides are TGTGCCAGCAGCTTATTTGGGAGGCGGGGAGTGAACACTGAAGCTTTCTTT.

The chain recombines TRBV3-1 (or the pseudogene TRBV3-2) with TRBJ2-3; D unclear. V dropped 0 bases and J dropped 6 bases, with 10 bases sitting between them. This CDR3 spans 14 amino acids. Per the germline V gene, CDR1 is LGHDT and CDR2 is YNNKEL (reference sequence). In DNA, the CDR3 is TGTGCCAGCAGCCAAGATCTGAGTGTGGATACGCAGTATTTT. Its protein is CASSQDLSVDTQYF.

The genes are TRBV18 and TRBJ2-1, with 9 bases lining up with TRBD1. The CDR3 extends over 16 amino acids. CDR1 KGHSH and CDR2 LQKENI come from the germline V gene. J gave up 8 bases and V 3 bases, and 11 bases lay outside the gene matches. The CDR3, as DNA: TGTGCCAGCTCACCGGTCCCGGGACAGGGCTGGGATGAGCAGTTCTTC. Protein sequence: CASSPVPGQGWDEQFF.

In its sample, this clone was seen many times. The CDR3 bases are TGTGCCAGCAGCTTAGTTGCGGGAGGGCAGTTCTTC. Protein product: CASSLVAGGQFF. The rearrangement links TRBV7-9 to TRBJ2-1; 8 bases fit TRBD2. The germline V gene has CDR1 SEHNR and CDR2 FQNEAQ (reference sequence). V lost 1 base, J lost 12 bases, and 2 bases stayed unmatched. The CDR3 totals 12 residues.

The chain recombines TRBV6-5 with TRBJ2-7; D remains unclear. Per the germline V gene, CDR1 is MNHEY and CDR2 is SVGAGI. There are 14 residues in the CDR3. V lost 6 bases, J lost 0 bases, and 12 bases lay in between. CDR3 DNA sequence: TGTGCCAGCAGGTCCTATAGGAGCTCCTACGAGCAGTACTTC. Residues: CASRSYRSSYEQYF.

The CDR3 sequence is CSVAVNQPQHF. The CDR3 DNA reads TGCAGCGTTGCAGTAAATCAGCCCCAGCATTTT. The V gene is TRBV29-1, the J gene TRBJ1-5, with no clear D. V shed 4 bases and J shed 4 bases, with 5 bases lying between them. This CDR3 contains 11 residues. Germline V gene data show CDR1 as SQVTM and CDR2 as ANQGSEA.

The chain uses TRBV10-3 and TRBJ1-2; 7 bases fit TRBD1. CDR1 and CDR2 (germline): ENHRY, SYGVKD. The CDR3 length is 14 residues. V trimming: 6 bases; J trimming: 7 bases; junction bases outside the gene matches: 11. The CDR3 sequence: CAISPQGVQSGYTF. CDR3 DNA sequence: TGTGCCATCAGCCCCCAGGGGGTCCAGTCTGGCTACACCTTC.

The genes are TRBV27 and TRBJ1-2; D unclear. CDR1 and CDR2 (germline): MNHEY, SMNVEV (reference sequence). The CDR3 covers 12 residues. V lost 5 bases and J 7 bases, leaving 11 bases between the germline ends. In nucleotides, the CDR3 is TGTGCCAGCAGTCCTAGAATGGGTGGCTACACCTTC. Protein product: CASSPRMGGYTF.

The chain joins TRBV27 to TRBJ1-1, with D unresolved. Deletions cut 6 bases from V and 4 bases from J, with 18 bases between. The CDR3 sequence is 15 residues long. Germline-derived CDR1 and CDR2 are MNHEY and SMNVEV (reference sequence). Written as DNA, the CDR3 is TGTGCCAGCAGCCCACCCCCCGCGGGGAGCACTGAAGCTTTCTTT. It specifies CASSPPPAGSTEAFF.

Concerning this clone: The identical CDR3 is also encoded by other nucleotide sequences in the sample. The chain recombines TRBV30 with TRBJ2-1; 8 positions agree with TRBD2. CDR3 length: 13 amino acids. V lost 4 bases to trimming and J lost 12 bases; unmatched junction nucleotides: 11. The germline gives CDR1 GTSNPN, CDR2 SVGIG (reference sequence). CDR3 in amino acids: CAWKIGGGSWQFF. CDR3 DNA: TGTGCCTGGAAAATCGGGGGGGGGTCTTGGCAGTTCTTC.

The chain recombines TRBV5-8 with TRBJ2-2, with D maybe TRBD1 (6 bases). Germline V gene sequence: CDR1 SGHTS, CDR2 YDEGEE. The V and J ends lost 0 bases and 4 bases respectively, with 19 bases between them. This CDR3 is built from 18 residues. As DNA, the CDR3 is TGTGCCAGCAGCTTGGAGTCAGGGGAGTGGTTAATCACCGGGGAGCTGTTTTTT. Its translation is CASSLESGEWLITGELFF.

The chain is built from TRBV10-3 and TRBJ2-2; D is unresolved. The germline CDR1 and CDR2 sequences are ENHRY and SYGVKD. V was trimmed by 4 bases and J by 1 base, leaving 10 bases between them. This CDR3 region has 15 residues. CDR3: CAISGLTGNTGELFF. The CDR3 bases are TGTGCCATCAGTGGACTCACCGGGAACACCGGGGAGCTGTTTTTT.

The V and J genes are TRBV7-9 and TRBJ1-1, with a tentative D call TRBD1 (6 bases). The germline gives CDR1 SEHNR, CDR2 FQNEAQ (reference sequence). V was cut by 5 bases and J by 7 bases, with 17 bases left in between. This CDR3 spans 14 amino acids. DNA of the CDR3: TGTGCCAGCAGCCCCATAGTGGGGGCGCGTGAAGCTTTCTTT. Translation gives CASSPIVGAREAFF.